This T cell receptor beta chain was captured in a study of T cell responses to AZD1222 COVID-19 vaccine. Notes on the study in general: Spike-specific TCR repertoires showed rising breadth and depth after two AZD1222 doses. Baseline serology detected seropositivity in only six or seven AZD1222 recipients.

With respect to this clone: Its target is unknown.

Method: immunoSEQ multiplex PCR; TCRdb's copy keeps in-frame clones and lacks some. The table has around 99,000 clones, around 90% seen once. Germline assignment: CDR1 SGHTA and CDR2 FQGNSA. This CDR3 has 16 residues. V was clipped by 6 bases and J by 0 bases, with 16 bases between them. The TCR comes from an adult in good health. The source material was peripheral blood, sampled on day 0 of AZD1222 vaccination. The rearrangement uses TRBV7-2 and TRBJ2-3; D ambiguous. CDR3 residues: CASSSGLNPSTDTQYF. In nucleotides, the CDR3 is TGTGCCAGCAGTTCAGGTCTTAACCCGAGCACAGATACGCAGTATTTT.